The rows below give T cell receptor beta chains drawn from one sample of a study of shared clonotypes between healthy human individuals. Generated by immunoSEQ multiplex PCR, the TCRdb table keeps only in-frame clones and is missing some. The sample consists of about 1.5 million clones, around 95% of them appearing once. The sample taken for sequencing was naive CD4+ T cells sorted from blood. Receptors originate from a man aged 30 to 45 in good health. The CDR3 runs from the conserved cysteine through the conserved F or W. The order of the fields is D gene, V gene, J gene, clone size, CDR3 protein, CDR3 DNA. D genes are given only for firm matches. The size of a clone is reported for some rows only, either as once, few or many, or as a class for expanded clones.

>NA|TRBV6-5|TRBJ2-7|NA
CASSYSREQYF
TGTGCCAGCAGTTACAGCCGTGAGCAGTACTTC
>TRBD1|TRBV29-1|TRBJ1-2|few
CSVDESGTGMSYTF
TGCAGCGTTGACGAATCCGGGACAGGGATGAGCTACACCTTC
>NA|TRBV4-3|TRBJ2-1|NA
CASSRTTGQYNEQFF
TGCGCCAGCAGCCGAACCACGGGGCAGTACAATGAGCAGTTCTTC
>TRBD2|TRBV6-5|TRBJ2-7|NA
CASSLAGGPYEQYF
TGTGCCAGCAGCTTAGCGGGAGGGCCCTACGAGCAGTACTTC
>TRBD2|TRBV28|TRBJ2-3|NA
CAALAGVEDTQYF
TGTGCCGCCCTAGCGGGAGTTGAAGATACGCAGTATTTT
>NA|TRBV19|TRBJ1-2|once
CASSITGINYGYTF
TGTGCCAGTAGTATTACTGGGATTAACTATGGCTACACCTTC
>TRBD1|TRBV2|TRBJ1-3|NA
CASRDRVSGNTIYF
TGTGCCAGCAGAGACAGGGTTTCTGGAAACACCATATATTTT
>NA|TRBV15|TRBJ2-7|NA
CATSRDQRVYEQYF
TGTGCCACCAGCAGAGATCAGAGGGTATACGAGCAGTACTTC
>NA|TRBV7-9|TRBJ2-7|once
CASSFGSPEQYF
TGTGCCAGCAGCTTCGGGAGTCCAGAGCAGTACTTC
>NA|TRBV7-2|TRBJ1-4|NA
CASSLIRGEKLFF
TGTGCCAGCAGCTTAATAAGGGGTGAAAAACTGTTTTTT
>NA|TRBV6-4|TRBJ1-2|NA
CASSDGTGIGYTF
TGTGCCAGCAGTGACGGAACCGGGATCGGCTACACCTTC
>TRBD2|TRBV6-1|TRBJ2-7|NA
CASSPTGGSSYEQYF
TGTGCCAGCAGTCCGACGGGGGGGAGCTCCTACGAGCAGTACTTC
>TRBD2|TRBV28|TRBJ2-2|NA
CASRYLVGTSGRYTGELFF
TGTGCCAGCAGATACCTCGTCGGGACTAGCGGGAGATACACCGGGGAGCTGTTTTTT
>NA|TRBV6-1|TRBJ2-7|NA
CASSDLGGQVVQYF
TGTGCCAGCAGTGACCTTGGGGGACAAGTGGTGCAGTACTTC
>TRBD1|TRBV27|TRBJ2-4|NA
CASSLSVGTGAKNIQYF
TGTGCCAGCAGTTTATCCGTCGGGACAGGGGCCAAAAACATTCAGTACTTC
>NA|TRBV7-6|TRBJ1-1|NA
CASSPRRNTEAFF
TGTGCCAGCAGCCCCCGCAGAAACACTGAAGCTTTCTTT
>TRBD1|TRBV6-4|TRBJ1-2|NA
CASSDFWGQDLYGYTF
TGTGCCAGCAGTGACTTCTGGGGACAGGACCTATATGGCTACACCTTC
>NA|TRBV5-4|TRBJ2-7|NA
CASSLDSSSYEQYF
TGTGCCAGCAGCTTGGACAGCAGCTCCTACGAGCAGTACTTC
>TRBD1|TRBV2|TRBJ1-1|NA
CASIDRGDTEAFF
TGTGCCAGCATAGACAGGGGCGATACTGAAGCTTTCTTT
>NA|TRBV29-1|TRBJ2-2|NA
CSATRGTYTGELFF
TGCAGCGCAACACGGGGCACCTACACCGGGGAGCTGTTTTTT
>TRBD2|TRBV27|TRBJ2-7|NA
CATRLAGNYEQYF
TGTGCCACCCGACTAGCGGGAAACTACGAGCAGTACTTC
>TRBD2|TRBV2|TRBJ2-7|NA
CASRVASGSSVQYF
TGTGCCAGCAGGGTGGCTAGCGGGTCGTCGGTACAGTACTTC
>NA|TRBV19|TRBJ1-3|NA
CASREPSKAGNTIYF
TGTGCCAGTAGGGAGCCCTCCAAAGCAGGAAACACCATATATTTT
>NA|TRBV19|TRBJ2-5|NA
CASSRVGQTQYF
TGTGCCAGTAGTAGGGTGGGGCAGACCCAGTACTTC
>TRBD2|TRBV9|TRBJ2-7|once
CASSVLLGYETSENYEQYF
TGTGCCAGCAGCGTACTTCTCGGATACGAGACTAGCGAAAACTACGAGCAGTACTTC